One and the same sample provided the 31 T cell receptor beta chains below, sequenced in a study of blood T cell repertoires in COVID-19. The data were produced by immunoSEQ multiplex PCR, yet TCRdb's version contains in-frame clones alone and is incomplete. The repertoire holds about 160,000 clones, approximately 86% seen once, with around 0.63% in the top ten. The sequenced material came from peripheral blood. These receptors originate from a man between 60 and 70 years old with COVID-19, enrolled during active disease.

V and J are TRBV19 and TRBJ2-7; D is perhaps TRBD2 (5 bases). Germline V gene data show CDR1 as LNHDA and CDR2 as SQIVND (reference sequence). Between the trimmed V and J ends, which lost 6 bases and 3 bases, there was a span of 15 bases. The CDR3 runs to 14 residues. CDR3 sequence (DNA): TGTGCCAGTAGGGGTGGGAGTTGGAGCTACGAGCAGTACTTC. Translating gives CASRGGSWSYEQYF.

The chain uses TRBV5-1 and TRBJ2-7; 10 positions agree with TRBD1. With V trimmed by 7 bases and J by 4 bases, 14 bases remained unmatched. CDR3 length equals 16 residues. In germline, CDR1 is SGHRS, CDR2 YFSETQ. The CDR3 here is CASAPTNGDRGYEQYF. CDR3 nucleotides: TGCGCCAGCGCGCCAACGAACGGGGACAGGGGATACGAGCAGTACTTC.

This clone was observed a single time. J is TRBJ2-3 and V is TRBV5-1; the match to TRBD2 covers 12 bases. CDR1 and CDR2 (germline): SGHRS, YFSETQ. Trimming took 4 bases from V and 4 from J; bases not matched to a gene: 7. This CDR3 is 16 amino acids long. CDR3 protein: CASSMTSGSVADTQYF. The CDR3 DNA follows: TGCGCCAGCAGCATGACTAGCGGGAGTGTGGCAGATACGCAGTATTTT.

The V gene is TRBV12-5, the J gene TRBJ2-7; 7 positions match TRBD1. CDR1 and CDR2 from the germline V gene are LGHNT and FRNRAP. The CDR3 totals 14 residues. V shed 4 bases and J 2 bases; nucleotides not matched to a gene: 5. The CDR3 is CASGSKTGTYEQYF. In DNA form, the CDR3 reads TGTGCTAGTGGTTCTAAGACAGGGACCTACGAGCAGTACTTC. The complete variable domain, with remaining parts taken from reference TRBV12-5 and TRBJ2-7, reads DARVTQTPRHKVTEMGQEVTMRCQPILGHNTVFWYRQTMMQGLELLAYFRNRAPLDDSGMPKDRFSAEMPDATLATLKIQPSEPRDSAVYFCASGSKTGTYEQYFGPGTRLTVT.

V gene TRBV5-8 combines with J gene TRBJ1-6; 9 nucleotides agree with TRBD1. Germline CDR1 and CDR2: SGHTS and YDEGEE. The junction had 1 base not matched to a gene; V was cut back by 3 bases and J by 3 bases. The CDR3 is 15 residues long. The CDR3 DNA sequence: TGTGCCAGCAGCTGGGACAGGGACTATAATTCACCCCTCCACTTT. Its translation is CASSWDRDYNSPLHF.

This chain links TRBV28 with TRBJ1-2, with D perhaps matching TRBD1 (5 bases). V was clipped by 6 bases and J by 4 bases, with 15 bases between them. The CDR3 length is 14 residues. Germline CDR1 reads MDHEN; CDR2 reads SYDVKM. CDR3 protein: CASRGVPGSYGYTF. The CDR3 DNA follows: TGTGCCAGCAGGGGGGTCCCCGGGAGCTATGGCTACACCTTC.

V and J are TRBV11-2 and TRBJ2-7, with D tentatively TRBD2 (5 bases). CDR3 size: 13 residues. V was trimmed by 5 bases and J by 0 bases, leaving 8 bases between them. Looked up from germline, CDR1 is SGHAT and CDR2 is FQNNGV. CDR3 sequence reads: CASSPTTSYEQYF. CDR3 in DNA: TGTGCCAGCAGCCCGACTACCTCCTACGAGCAGTACTTC.

V and J are TRBV30 and TRBJ2-3; 10 bases are shared with TRBD2. The V segment lost 2 bases and the J segment 0 bases; nucleotides outside the gene matches: 20. Germline V gene data show CDR1 as GTSNPN and CDR2 as SVGIG (reference sequence). CDR3 length: 21 amino acids. CDR3: CAWSNGSGRTPSGSSTDTQYF. In DNA form, the CDR3 reads TGTGCCTGGAGTAATGGTAGCGGGAGGACGCCTTCTGGTTCTAGCACAGATACGCAGTATTTT.

The rearrangement links TRBV10-3 to TRBJ1-2, with D possibly TRBD1 on 6 matching bases. This CDR3 has 14 residues. The germline V gene encodes CDR1 ENHRY and CDR2 SYGVKD. V lost 6 bases and J lost 2, with 13 bases in between. The DNA of the CDR3 is TGTGCCATCAGGGACCCCGGGACAAACTATGGCTACACCTTC. Translating gives CAIRDPGTNYGYTF.

The chain has TRBV29-1 and TRBJ1-2, with 7 positions matching TRBD1. CDR1 is SQVTM, CDR2 ANQGSEA, per germline. This CDR3 contains 14 residues. The ends lost 7 bases at V and 3 bases at J; junction bases unmatched: 11. CDR3 amino acids: CSARYGTVYYGYTF. The DNA of the CDR3 is TGCAGCGCCCGTTACGGGACAGTCTACTATGGCTACACCTTC.

The V call is TRBV18, the J call TRBJ1-1; the D is unclear. The CDR3 consists of 15 residues. V lost 3 bases and J 4 bases, leaving 15 bases between the germline ends. Germline assignment: CDR1 KGHSH and CDR2 LQKENI. The CDR3 region has the DNA TGTGCCAGCTCACCTTCGACCCAGGTCACCACTGAAGCTTTCTTT. Protein product: CASSPSTQVTTEAFF.

The chain joins TRBV4-2 to TRBJ2-2, with 7 bases identical to TRBD1. The CDR3 has 19 amino acids. Unmatched junction bases numbered 19, after V lost 3 bases and J lost 6 bases. Per germline, CDR1 LGHNA and CDR2 YNFKEQ. CDR3 DNA: TGTGCCAGCAGCCAGGGATCCGTGGGCAGGGGGTCAGAAGCCGGGGAGCTGTTTTTT. Its translation: CASSQGSVGRGSEAGELFF.

J is TRBJ1-1 and V is TRBV6-5; tentative D call: TRBD1 (6 bases). V was clipped by 7 bases and J by 1 base, with 10 bases between them. From germline, CDR1 is MNHEY and CDR2 SVGAGI. CDR3 size: 13 residues. The CDR3 loop reads CASTGQPNTEAFF. CDR3 bases: TGTGCCAGCACAGGACAGCCGAACACTGAAGCTTTCTTT.

The chain uses TRBV28 and TRBJ2-7; 9 nucleotides line up with TRBD1. Germline CDR1 reads MDHEN; CDR2 reads SYDVKM. There are 15 residues in the CDR3. Unmatched junction bases numbered 10, after V lost 8 bases and J lost 2 bases. Written as DNA, the CDR3 is TGTGCCAGCGGGACTGTGGGGACAGGGACCTACGAGCAGTACTTC. Its translation: CASGTVGTGTYEQYF.

The CDR3 sequence is CASSTGGSSHNEQFF. CDR3 coding DNA: TGTGCCAGCAGCACAGGGGGGAGTTCCCACAATGAGCAGTTCTTC. The rearrangement uses TRBV11-3 and TRBJ2-1; 8 positions agree with TRBD1. Germline CDR1 is SGHNT and CDR2 is YENEEA. Losses at the gene ends were 5 bases for V and 5 bases for J; bases not matched to a gene: 8. The CDR3 contains 15 residues.

The chain joins TRBV10-3 to TRBJ2-3; D ambiguous. This CDR3 contains 15 residues. CDR1 ENHRY and CDR2 SYGVKD come from the germline V gene. Trimming stripped 5 bases from V and 1 base from J, with 13 bases between. The CDR3 sequence: CAISPDMVGTDTQYF. CDR3 coding DNA: TGTGCCATCAGTCCAGACATGGTCGGCACAGATACGCAGTATTTT.

As DNA, the CDR3 is TGTGCTAGTGGTTTGGGCGACAAAGCGGACTATGGCTACACCTTC. It codes for CASGLGDKADYGYTF. The V and J genes are TRBV12-5 and TRBJ1-2, with no clear D. CDR1 and CDR2 from the germline V gene are LGHNT and FRNRAP. The CDR3 has 15 residues. Between the trimmed V and J ends, which lost 1 base and 3 bases, there was a span of 12 bases.

The chain employs TRBV9 and TRBJ2-1; 9 bases map to TRBD2. There are 15 residues in the CDR3. V dropped 3 bases and J dropped 7; count of bases not matched to a gene: 8. CDR1 SGDLS and CDR2 YYNGEE come from the germline V gene. CDR3 DNA: TGTGCCAGCAGCGCGACCCTAGCGGGGCGGAATGAGCAGTTCTTC. This translates into CASSATLAGRNEQFF.

This clone was counted a few times. CDR3 sequence reads: CASSQDRVFGEQYF. As DNA, the CDR3 is TGTGCCAGCAGCCAGGACAGGGTGTTTGGCGAGCAGTACTTC. This chain uses TRBV11-3 with TRBJ2-7; 8 bases line up with TRBD1. Germline V gene sequence: CDR1 SGHNT, CDR2 YENEEA. V gave up 5 bases and J gave up 6 bases; unmatched junction bases: 9. This CDR3 is built from 14 residues.

The CDR3 region has the DNA TGCGCCAGCAGCCCAAGACCGGGACAGGACTCTTCCTACGAGCAGTACTTC. It specifies CASSPRPGQDSSYEQYF. The rearrangement links TRBV4-1 to TRBJ2-7; 8 nucleotides line up with TRBD1. CDR1 is MGHRA and CDR2 is YSYEKL in the germline V gene. Unmatched junction bases numbered 12, after V lost 4 bases and J lost 1 base. The CDR3 is 17 residues long.

V gene TRBV30 combines with J gene TRBJ2-5; D is perhaps TRBD1 (5 bases). This CDR3 contains 14 residues. Trimming pared 2 bases from V and 2 bases from J, leaving 12 bases between. CDR1 and CDR2 from the germline V gene are GTSNPN and SVGIG (reference sequence). CDR3 nucleotide sequence: TGTGCCTGGAGTAGGACACACTCTCAAGAGACCCAGTACTTC. Protein sequence: CAWSRTHSQETQYF.

The rearrangement links TRBV28 to TRBJ2-7; tentatively, D is TRBD1 (5 bases). The germline V gene encodes CDR1 MDHEN and CDR2 SYDVKM. V lost 5 bases, J lost 5 bases, and 13 bases lay in between. The CDR3 extends over 13 amino acids. This CDR3 is CASSTQGPHEQYF. The CDR3 coding sequence is TGTGCCAGCAGTACCCAGGGTCCCCACGAGCAGTACTTC.

The chain employs TRBV5-1 and TRBJ1-6; TRBD1 might be the D (5 bases). The germline CDR1 and CDR2 sequences are SGHRS and YFSETQ. The CDR3 consists of 15 residues. The V end lost 0 bases, the J end lost 10 bases, and 14 bases lay between the germline ends. This chain's CDR3 is CASSLEGRGSSPLHF. Here the CDR3 DNA reads TGCGCCAGCAGCTTGGAGGGGCGGGGTAGCTCACCCCTCCACTTT.

The CDR3 bases are TGTGCCAGCAGTAGGGAAACAGGGGGCAATCAGCCCCAGCATTTT. Translating it yields CASSRETGGNQPQHF. The J gene is TRBJ1-5, the V gene TRBV6-1, with 7 bases aligning to TRBD1. This CDR3 has 15 amino acids. Unmatched junction bases numbered 6, after V lost 5 bases and J lost 2 bases. Germline V lookup: CDR1 MNHNS, CDR2 SASEGT.

V gene TRBV9 combines with J gene TRBJ1-4; D perhaps matches TRBD1 (6 bases). CDR1 and CDR2 from the germline V gene are SGDLS and YYNGEE. The V gene lost 4 bases and the J gene lost 2 bases, with 15 bases spanning the gap. The CDR3 spans 16 residues. Here the CDR3 reads CASSPRGAFTNEKLFF. Written as DNA, the CDR3 is TGTGCCAGCAGCCCCCGGGGGGCTTTCACTAATGAAAAACTGTTTTTT.

The chain joins TRBV18 to TRBJ2-7; D possibly corresponds to TRBD1 (6 bases). The germline gives CDR1 KGHSH, CDR2 LQKENI. This CDR3 contains 14 residues. V lost 2 bases to trimming and J lost 5 bases, with 13 bases between them. In nucleotides, the CDR3 is TGTGCCAGCTCACCAGTGACAGGTCCTAACGAGCAGTACTTC. Translated, it gives CASSPVTGPNEQYF.

The chain employs TRBV6-2 or TRBV6-3 and TRBJ1-1; 10 nucleotides align to TRBD1. The CDR3 extends over 16 amino acids. The V segment lost 0 bases and the J segment 5 bases; nucleotides outside the gene matches: 6. The V gene's germline CDR1 is MNHEY and CDR2 SVGEGT. This CDR3 reads CASSYSGTGVGTEAFF. CDR3 sequence (DNA): TGTGCCAGCAGTTACTCTGGGACAGGGGTAGGGACTGAAGCTTTCTTT.

This rearrangement joins TRBV18 to TRBJ2-2, with 8 bases identical to TRBD2. CDR3 length: 13 residues. V shed 9 bases, J shed 0 bases, and the junction held 0 bases outside the gene matches. CDR1 and CDR2 (germline): KGHSH, LQKENI. The CDR3 nucleotides are TGTGCCAGTAGCGGGACGAACACCGGGGAGCTGTTTTTT. Amino acids: CASSGTNTGELFF.

The chain has TRBV7-8 and TRBJ1-5; perhaps TRBD1 as D (6 bases). V was pared by 1 base and J by 6 bases, with 16 bases between. Germline V gene lookup returns CDR1 SGHVS and CDR2 FQNEAQ. There are 16 residues in the CDR3. CDR3 coding DNA: TGTGCCAGCAGCTTAGGATCCGGGACAATGTCTCAGCCCCAGCATTTT. Amino acid sequence: CASSLGSGTMSQPQHF.

The CDR3 DNA sequence: TGTGCCAGCAGCTTAGGGGGGACAGGGTCAGAGACCCAGTACTTC. This encodes CASSLGGTGSETQYF. The chain couples TRBV7-2 to TRBJ2-5, with TRBD1 matching over 9 bases. This CDR3 has 15 amino acids. Trimming at V came to 1 base and at J to 4 bases, leaving 4 bases not matched to a gene. Germline lookup yields CDR1 SGHTA and CDR2 FQGNSA. Variable domain in full (rest from reference TRBV7-2 and TRBJ2-5): GAGVSQSPSNKVTEKGKDVELRCDPISGHTALYWYRQSLGQGLEFLIYFQGNSAPDKSGLPSDRFSAERTGGSVSTLTIQRTQQEDSAVYLCASSLGGTGSETQYFGPGTRLLVL.

V and J are TRBV24-1 and TRBJ2-3, with TRBD2 as a possible D gene (6 bases). Germline V CDR1 and CDR2: KGHDR, SFDVKD. The CDR3 is made up of 17 amino acids. V lost 4 bases to trimming and J lost 0 bases, with 16 bases between them. CDR3 coding DNA: TGTGCCACCAGTGACAATTGGGGCGGGACCAGCACAGATACGCAGTATTTT. Amino acids: CATSDNWGGTSTDTQYF.